Each of the 17 T cell receptor beta chains below was sequenced from the same sample in a study of T-cell memory formation after mild COVID-19. TCRdb processed the 5' RACE reads anew with MiXCR; each CDR3 protein has one entry. The table includes some 200,000 distinct CDR3 sequences, over 9% detected once. Source material: PBMCs or a T cell subset sorted from them (not recorded which). Receptor source: a man aged 18 to 29 who had mild COVID-19 (a few samples of this study predate the infection). Cell type and time point are not known.

J is TRBJ1-2 and V is TRBV7-9, with D maybe TRBD1 (5 bases). Germline CDR1 SEHNR, CDR2 FQNEAQ (reference sequence). V was trimmed by 1 base and J by 7 bases, leaving 7 bases between them. The CDR3 runs 12 residues. The CDR3 protein is CASSLETVGYTF. CDR3 nucleotides: TGTGCCAGCAGCTTAGAGACAGTTGGCTACACCTTC.

This clonotype was counted ten times or more. This chain uses TRBV9 with TRBJ1-3; D possibly corresponds to TRBD1 (5 bases). V shed 4 bases and J shed 1 base, with 9 bases lying between them. The CDR3 covers 14 residues. Germline CDR1 reads SGDLS; CDR2 reads YYNGEE. CDR3 loop: CASSRQGSGNTIYF. CDR3 in DNA: TGTGCCAGCAGCCGGCAGGGTTCTGGAAACACCATATATTTT. The complete variable domain, with remaining parts taken from reference TRBV9 and TRBJ1-3, reads DSGVTQTPKHLITATGQRVTLRCSPRSGDLSVYWYQQSLDQGLQFLIQYYNGEERAKGNILERFSAQQFPDLHSELNLSSLELGDSALYFCASSRQGSGNTIYFGEGSWLTVV.

This clonotype was picked up a small number of times. This chain connects TRBV12-3 or TRBV12-4 to TRBJ1-1; no clear D. V was cut by 7 bases and J by 1 base, with 13 bases left in between. The CDR3 loop spans 14 amino acids. The CDR3, as DNA: TGTGCCAGCACCCCTCGAGGTGGGAACACTGAAGCTTTCTTT. Translating gives CASTPRGGNTEAFF.

This clonotype was found a few times. This chain uses TRBV5-1 with TRBJ2-5; possible D gene TRBD1, 5 bases. The CDR3 has 14 residues. V was trimmed by 3 bases and J by 0 bases, leaving 9 bases between them. Germline V gene lookup returns CDR1 SGHRS and CDR2 YFSETQ. The CDR3 protein is CASSSTRDQETQYF. DNA for the CDR3: TGCGCCAGCAGCTCCACCAGGGACCAAGAGACCCAGTACTTC.

This chain connects TRBV5-5 to TRBJ1-2, with TRBD1 identical over 9 bases. The CDR3 has 16 residues. V shed 0 bases, J shed 4 bases, and the junction held 7 bases outside the gene matches. The germline CDR1 and CDR2 sequences are SGHKS and YYEKEE (reference sequence). CDR3 coding DNA: TGTGCCAGCAGCTTGGGCGGGACAGGGTCTTCCTATGGCTACACCTTC. Its translation is CASSLGGTGSSYGYTF. The full variable domain, completed using reference TRBV5-5 and TRBJ1-2, is DAGVTQSPTHLIKTRGQQVTLRCSPISGHKSVSWYQQVLGQGPQFIFQYYEKEERGRGNFPDRFSARQFPNYSSELNVNALLLGDSALYLCASSLGGTGSSYGYTFGSGTRLTVV.

The chain couples TRBV28 to TRBJ2-2; the D is unclear. CDR3 size: 12 residues. Trimming removed 5 bases at V and 5 bases at J, with 6 bases between. Germline V lookup: CDR1 MDHEN, CDR2 SYDVKM. The CDR3 sequence: CASSETTGELFF. The CDR3 DNA reads TGTGCCAGCAGTGAAACGACCGGGGAGCTGTTTTTT. Full variable domain (remainder filled in from reference TRBV28 and TRBJ2-2): DVKVTQSSRYLVKRTGEKVFLECVQDMDHENMFWYRQDPGLGLRLIYFSYDVKMKEKGDIPEGYSVSREKKERFSLILESASTNQTSMYLCASSETTGELFFGEGSRLTVL.

The rearrangement links TRBV20-1 to TRBJ2-1; TRBD2 aligns across 10 bases. The ends lost 5 bases at V and 7 bases at J; junction bases unmatched: 11. This CDR3 is 15 amino acids long. The germline V gene has CDR1 DFQATT and CDR2 SNEGSKA (reference sequence). CDR3: CSAGGWASGGNEQFF. In DNA form, the CDR3 reads TGCAGTGCTGGGGGTTGGGCTAGCGGGGGAAATGAGCAGTTCTTC.

This chain joins TRBV12-3 or TRBV12-4 and TRBJ1-2; 7 bases line up with TRBD1. The V and J ends lost 6 bases and 8 bases, in that order; junction bases with no gene match: 9. The CDR3 covers 13 residues. The chain's CDR3 is CASSAQTGVGYTF. Here the CDR3 DNA reads TGTGCCAGCAGCGCCCAAACAGGGGTCGGCTACACCTTC.

This clonotype was seen a handful of times. CDR3 nucleotides: TGCAGTGCTAGGCTCAGGACCGAGACCCAGTACTTC. Translated, it gives CSARLRTETQYF. The chain employs TRBV20-1 and TRBJ2-5; the D is unclear. Trimming took off 3 bases at V and 5 bases at J, with 10 bases between the two ends. Germline CDR1 is DFQATT and CDR2 is SNEGSKA (reference sequence). The CDR3 extends over 12 amino acids.

The chain combines TRBV3-1 with TRBJ1-5, with D tentatively TRBD1 (6 bases). This CDR3 has 16 residues. Germline V CDR1 and CDR2: LGHDT, YNNKEL (reference sequence). Trimming took 1 base from V and 5 from J, leaving 15 bases between them. The chain's CDR3 is CASSQGSQGSYQPQHF. The CDR3 DNA follows: TGTGCCAGCAGCCAAGGTTCCCAGGGGTCGTATCAGCCCCAGCATTTT.

This clonotype was recorded a few times. The chain recombines TRBV12-3 or TRBV12-4 with TRBJ1-3; a possible D gene is TRBD1 (5 bases). The CDR3 has 13 amino acids. V was shortened by 7 bases and J by 1 base, with 8 bases between the two germline ends. This chain's CDR3 is CASMEGSGNTIYF. DNA of the CDR3: TGTGCCAGCATGGAGGGGTCTGGAAACACCATATATTTT.

Many counts were recorded for this clonotype. V gene TRBV5-1 combines with J gene TRBJ2-7; D may be TRBD1 (6 bases). CDR1 and CDR2 (germline): SGHRS, YFSETQ. Deletions cut 5 bases from V and 2 bases from J, with 11 bases between. CDR3 length equals 13 residues. The CDR3 spells CASRRDNTYEQYF. The DNA for the CDR3 is TGCGCCAGCAGAAGGGACAACACCTACGAGCAGTACTTC.

This clonotype was seen at least ten times. V usage is TRBV7-2 and J usage is TRBJ2-1; D remains ambiguous. This CDR3 is built from 13 residues. V was clipped by 5 bases and J by 5 bases, with 10 bases between them. Looked up from germline, CDR1 is SGHTA and CDR2 is FQGNSA. Here the CDR3 reads CASSIWVDNEQFF. The CDR3 nucleotides are TGTGCCAGCAGCATATGGGTCGACAATGAGCAGTTCTTC. The full variable domain, its missing parts supplied by reference TRBV7-2 and TRBJ2-1, is GAGVSQSPSNKVTEKGKDVELRCDPISGHTALYWYRQSLGQGLEFLIYFQGNSAPDKSGLPSDRFSAERTGGSVSTLTIQRTQQEDSAVYLCASSIWVDNEQFFGPGTRLTVL.

The gene calls are TRBV7-9 and TRBJ2-2; D ambiguous. Looked up from germline, CDR1 is SEHNR and CDR2 is FQNEAQ (reference sequence). This CDR3 comprises 14 residues. Trimming pared 4 bases from V and 7 bases from J, leaving 13 bases between. The CDR3 coding sequence is TGTGCCAGCAGCTCCCAGGTGGGCCTCGGGGAGCTGTTTTTT. This translates into CASSSQVGLGELFF.

This clonotype occurred a few times. The rearrangement links TRBV28 to TRBJ1-1; D is uncertain. Germline V CDR1 and CDR2: MDHEN, SYDVKM. Deletions cut 4 bases from V and 5 bases from J, with 17 bases between. The CDR3 spans 15 residues. The CDR3 here is CASSSKVNLRTEAFF. In nucleotides, the CDR3 is TGTGCCAGCAGTTCCAAGGTAAATCTGAGGACTGAAGCTTTCTTT.

In its sample, this clonotype was seen a few times. V is TRBV12-3 or TRBV12-4 and J is TRBJ2-5; possible D gene TRBD1, 6 bases. The CDR3 has 15 amino acids. V lost 4 bases, J lost 5 bases, and 17 bases lay in between. For the CDR3, the DNA is TGTGCCAGCAGTTCCCAGATGACAGGTCGGGAGACCCAGTACTTC. Translating gives CASSSQMTGRETQYF.

This clonotype appeared a few times. The chain carries TRBV7-2 and TRBJ2-5, with a tentative D call TRBD2 (5 bases). CDR3 length equals 14 residues. V was clipped by 0 bases and J by 4 bases, with 9 bases between them. Germline loops: CDR1 SGHTA, CDR2 FQGNSA. The CDR3 reads CASSLARALETQYF. The DNA for the CDR3 is TGTGCCAGCAGCTTAGCGCGGGCCTTAGAGACCCAGTACTTC. Using reference TRBV7-2 and TRBJ2-5 for the parts outside the CDR3, the full variable domain is GAGVSQSPSNKVTEKGKDVELRCDPISGHTALYWYRQSLGQGLEFLIYFQGNSAPDKSGLPSDRFSAERTGGSVSTLTIQRTQQEDSAVYLCASSLARALETQYFGPGTRLLVL.